Shown below are 7 T cell receptor beta chains from a single sample sequenced in a study of T cell responses to AZD1222 COVID-19 vaccine. Repertoires were generated with immunoSEQ multiplex PCR, while TCRdb's copy carries only in-frame clones and drops some. The data hold roughly 120,000 clones, with more than 85% observed a single time. The sample consisted of peripheral blood, taken on day 0 of AZD1222 vaccination. These receptors were taken from an adult in good health.

The chain uses TRBV6-8 and TRBJ1-2, with D possibly TRBD1 on 6 matching bases. V lost 2 bases and J lost 5, with 9 bases in between. The V gene's germline CDR1 is MNHGY and CDR2 SAAAGT. This CDR3 contains 13 residues. This CDR3 reads CASSYGGHYGYTF. Written as DNA, the CDR3 is TGTGCCAGCAGTTACGGGGGACATTATGGCTACACCTTC.

The V gene is TRBV11-2, the J gene TRBJ1-2; possible D gene TRBD1, 5 bases. This CDR3 comprises 15 residues. Trimming cost V 1 base and J 4 bases, with 13 bases left between them. In germline, CDR1 is SGHAT, CDR2 FQNNGV. The CDR3 spells CASSLGQILGYGYTF. The CDR3 coding sequence is TGTGCCAGCAGCTTAGGACAGATCCTGGGCTATGGCTACACCTTC.

The CDR3 protein is CASSEYGDTQYF. The CDR3 coding sequence is TGTGCCAGCAGCGAATATGGAGATACGCAGTATTTT. The chain uses TRBV9 and TRBJ2-3; no reliable D call. Germline V CDR1 and CDR2: SGDLS, YYNGEE. Trimming cost V 3 bases and J 5 bases, with 7 bases left between them. The length of the CDR3 is 12 residues.

This sequence joins TRBV28 and TRBJ1-4, with D perhaps matching TRBD1 (5 bases). From germline, CDR1 is MDHEN and CDR2 SYDVKM. This CDR3 comprises 14 residues. V lost 4 bases and J 2 bases, leaving 8 bases between the germline ends. DNA of the CDR3: TGTGCCAGCAGTTCGTCAGGGACTAATGAAAAACTGTTTTTT. It codes for CASSSSGTNEKLFF.

The chain has TRBV6-1 and TRBJ1-6; the D is unclear. V lost 1 base and J 9 bases, leaving 10 bases between the germline ends. Germline CDR1 reads MNHNS; CDR2 reads SASEGT. The CDR3 sequence is 14 residues long. The CDR3 DNA reads TGTGCCAGCAGTGAAGGACAAGATAGTTCACCCCTCCACTTT. Translated, it gives CASSEGQDSSPLHF.

The rearrangement links TRBV6-5 to TRBJ2-7; weak D call: TRBD1 (6 bases). The V gene's germline CDR1 is MNHEY and CDR2 SVGAGI. V was shortened by 2 bases and J by 0 bases, with 14 bases between the two germline ends. The CDR3 spans 16 residues. The CDR3 region is CASSYNRDTFSYEQYF. The CDR3 DNA reads as TGTGCCAGCAGTTACAACCGGGACACCTTCTCCTACGAGCAGTACTTC.

The chain employs TRBV30 and TRBJ1-6, with D possibly TRBD1 on 5 matching bases. Germline loops: CDR1 GTSNPN, CDR2 SVGIG (reference sequence). There are 15 residues in the CDR3. V lost 2 bases and J lost 10, with 18 bases in between. CDR3 sequence: CAWSIGPQRDSPLHF. Written as DNA, the CDR3 is TGTGCCTGGAGTATCGGACCTCAGAGGGACTCACCCCTCCACTTT.